The 9 T cell receptor beta chains below were found in one sample sequenced in a study of cytomegalovirus exposure and HLA in healthy donors. Primers: 60 Vbeta forward and 13 Jbeta reverse. The protocol was immunoSEQ multiplex PCR, while the TCRdb copy is restricted to in-frame clones and leaves out a portion. Among approximately 190,000 clones listed, approximately 84% were seen once. The specimen was PBMCs. The receptor source for this set is a boy younger than 18 in good health and CMV-seronegative.

The chain carries TRBV27 and TRBJ1-1, with TRBD1 matching over 8 bases. The V gene end was trimmed by 7 bases and the J gene end by 6 bases; junction bases not matched to a gene: 4. Looked up from germline, CDR1 is MNHEY and CDR2 is SMNVEV (reference sequence). The CDR3 spans 12 residues. The CDR3 reads CASTGQGPEAFF. CDR3 DNA: TGTGCCAGCACCGGACAGGGCCCTGAAGCTTTCTTT.

The chain uses TRBV28 and TRBJ2-7, with 8 positions matching TRBD2. This CDR3 spans 14 amino acids. Trimming took 7 bases from V and 2 from J; bases not matched to a gene: 7. CDR1 is MDHEN, CDR2 SYDVKM, per germline. This chain's CDR3 is CASTVASGPYEQYF. The CDR3 DNA sequence: TGTGCCAGCACAGTTGCTAGCGGGCCCTACGAGCAGTACTTC.

The rearrangement links TRBV6-5 to TRBJ1-1, with a tentative D call TRBD1 (6 bases). Per germline, CDR1 MNHEY and CDR2 SVGAGI. CDR3 size: 15 residues. V lost 4 bases, J lost 7 bases, and 19 bases lay in between. Here the CDR3 reads CASSSLRDTPYEAFF. The CDR3 nucleotides are TGTGCCAGCAGTTCTCTTCGGGACACACCTTATGAAGCTTTCTTT.

The chain recombines TRBV5-4 with TRBJ2-1, with TRBD1 as a possible D gene (5 bases). Germline CDR1 reads SGHNT; CDR2 reads YYREEE (reference sequence). The CDR3 extends over 15 amino acids. The V and J ends lost 3 bases and 4 bases respectively, with 14 bases between them. Written as DNA, the CDR3 is TGTGCCAGCAGCTCCAGGACAAGAAATTACAATGAGCAGTTCTTC. Translation gives CASSSRTRNYNEQFF.

The chain employs TRBV30 and TRBJ2-7, with TRBD1 as a possible D gene (6 bases). The CDR3 has 13 residues. Germline CDR1 GTSNPN, CDR2 SVGIG (reference sequence). Trimming removed 4 bases from V and 5 bases from J, with 15 bases in between. The CDR3 loop reads CAWTVTGSHEQYF. The CDR3, as DNA: TGTGCCTGGACCGTGACAGGTAGCCACGAGCAGTACTTC.

The chain recombines TRBV20-1 with TRBJ2-5, with a possible D match to TRBD2 (6 bases). Trimming cost V 7 bases and J 7 bases, with 13 bases left between them. CDR1 is DFQATT and CDR2 is SNEGSKA in the germline V gene (reference sequence). The CDR3 contains 11 residues. The CDR3 protein is CSGTTPGTQYF. CDR3 bases: TGCAGTGGGACTACCCCCGGGACCCAGTACTTC.

This clone was recorded only once. This chain joins TRBV9 and TRBJ1-2; weak D call: TRBD1 (5 bases). The CDR3 consists of 16 residues. The germline V gene encodes CDR1 SGDLS and CDR2 YYNGEE. Between the trimmed V and J ends, which lost 0 bases and 3 bases, there was a span of 15 bases. CDR3 bases: TGTGCCAGCAGCGTAGGGGCAGGGATTCTTGACTATGGCTACACCTTC. This codes for CASSVGAGILDYGYTF. The complete variable domain, with remaining parts taken from reference TRBV9 and TRBJ1-2, reads DSGVTQTPKHLITATGQRVTLRCSPRSGDLSVYWYQQSLDQGLQFLIQYYNGEERAKGNILERFSAQQFPDLHSELNLSSLELGDSALYFCASSVGAGILDYGYTFGSGTRLTVV.

CDR3 loop: CAWRPFSGFLREQYF. In DNA, the CDR3 is TGTGCCTGGAGACCCTTTTCCGGGTTCCTTCGCGAGCAGTACTTC. The chain links TRBV30 to TRBJ2-5; D is unclear. The DNA matches TRBJ2-7 better at its end, which makes the J call doubtful. The CDR3 consists of 15 residues. Germline V gene lookup returns CDR1 GTSNPN and CDR2 SVGIG (reference sequence).

V is TRBV29-1 and J is TRBJ2-1, with unresolved D. The CDR3 totals 13 residues. V lost 2 bases to trimming and J lost 4 bases, with 9 bases between them. Per the germline V gene, CDR1 is SQVTM and CDR2 is ANQGSEA. The CDR3 sequence: CSVESTPYNEQFF. DNA of the CDR3: TGCAGCGTTGAATCTACTCCTTACAATGAGCAGTTCTTC.